Presented here are 5 T cell receptor beta chains from one specimen sequenced in a study of OX40 agonist ivuxolimab in advanced cancers. Measured with immunoSEQ multiplex PCR; TCRdb has only the in-frame clones, and not every one. The sample yields fewer than 65,000 clones, around 80% seen once. The sample here was CD4+ or CD8+ T cells sorted from blood, taken in a trial of the OX40 agonist ivuxolimab. The receptors were sampled from an adult with an advanced solid tumor such as melanoma, head and neck, liver or kidney cancer.

The chain joins TRBV18 to TRBJ1-1, with D unresolved. The CDR3 has 15 amino acids. Germline CDR1 is KGHSH and CDR2 is LQKENI. V lost 0 bases and J lost 0, with 8 bases in between. CDR3 bases: TGTGCCAGCTCACCACCTCAAAGTTTGAACACTGAAGCTTTCTTT. This translates into CASSPPQSLNTEAFF.

The rearrangement links TRBV15 to TRBJ1-6, with TRBD1 matching over 7 bases. This CDR3 contains 17 residues. Unmatched junction bases numbered 8, after V lost 3 bases and J lost 3 bases. Looked up from germline, CDR1 is LNHNV and CDR2 is YYDKDF (reference sequence). For the CDR3, the DNA is TGTGCCACCAGCAGGGGGGCCAGGGGGTACTATAATTCACCCCTCCACTTT. It yields the protein CATSRGARGYYNSPLHF.

This clone was seen a few times. V usage is TRBV7-9 and J usage is TRBJ2-7; 9 bases line up with TRBD2. Germline V gives CDR1 SEHNR, CDR2 FQNEAQ (reference sequence). The CDR3 runs 15 residues. The J segment lost 2 bases and the V segment lost 5 bases, leaving 7 bases of the junction unmatched. The CDR3: CASSQQGLAAYEQYF. CDR3 bases: TGTGCCAGCAGCCAACAGGGACTAGCCGCCTACGAGCAGTACTTC.

The chain employs TRBV19 and TRBJ1-5; D unclear. The germline V gene encodes CDR1 LNHDA and CDR2 SQIVND (reference sequence). V was pared by 3 bases and J by 3 bases, with 12 bases between. This CDR3 is built from 15 residues. The CDR3 bases are TGTGCCAGTAGTATTCCCGCAGCCGCCAATCAGCCCCAGCATTTT. Translating it yields CASSIPAAANQPQHF.

V is TRBV11-1 and J is TRBJ2-5; perhaps TRBD2 as D (6 bases). CDR1 SGHAT and CDR2 FQDESV come from the germline V gene (reference sequence). Trimming pared 5 bases from V and 5 bases from J, leaving 12 bases between. CDR3 size: 13 residues. The CDR3 protein is CASSTKGRETQYF. Here the CDR3 DNA reads TGTGCCAGCAGCACTAAGGGGAGGGAGACCCAGTACTTC.